Listed below are T cell receptor beta chains from one sample, sequenced in a study of blood T cell repertoires in COVID-19. This table comes from immunoSEQ multiplex PCR, and its TCRdb copy is limited to in-frame clones, with some not included. This table has some 83,000 clones, more than 70% appearing once. Sequencing was performed on peripheral blood. The receptor source for this set is a woman aged 80 or over with acute or convalescent COVID-19. The CDR3 runs from the conserved cysteine through the conserved F or W. A D gene is named only where the DNA matches it firmly. Where a row states a size, it is once, few, many or the class of an expanded clone; other rows omit it.

abundance,d_gene,j_gene,v_gene,CDR3nt,CDR3aa
NA,NA,TRBJ2-4,TRBV30,TGTGCCTGGAGTTCGACACTAGCCAAAAACATTCAGTACTTC,CAWSSTLAKNIQYF
NA,NA,TRBJ1-5,TRBV7-8,TGTGCCAGCAGCACCTTGGGGGGGGCAAATCAGCCCCAGCATTTT,CASSTLGGANQPQHF
few,TRBD1,TRBJ1-2,TRBV9,TGTGCCAGCAGCGGAGGGACAGGGAACTATGGCTACACCTTC,CASSGGTGNYGYTF
once,NA,TRBJ2-3,TRBV2,TGTGCCAGCAGTATGACTAGTCCTCGGGCAGATACGCAGTATTTT,CASSMTSPRADTQYF
NA,TRBD2,TRBJ2-1,TRBV7-9,TGTGCCAGCAGCCGACTAGCGGGGACCTACAATGAGCAGTTCTTC,CASSRLAGTYNEQFF
NA,TRBD1,TRBJ1-2,TRBV28,TGTGCCAGCGTGACAGGGCAGGATGGCTACACCTTC,CASVTGQDGYTF
NA,TRBD1,TRBJ1-3,TRBV24-1,TGTGCCACCAGTGACCAGGGGACAGTTGGAGACTCTGGAAACACCATATATTTT,CATSDQGTVGDSGNTIYF
NA,NA,TRBJ1-1,TRBV6-6,TGTGCCAGCAGTAGAGCATGGAACACTGAAGCTTTCTTT,CASSRAWNTEAFF
NA,NA,TRBJ2-3,TRBV21-1,NA,CASSKKLGLTWGMGTDTQYF
NA,NA,TRBJ1-2,TRBV18,TGTGCCAGCTCGCTGGGGGGTAACAACTATGGCTACACCTTC,CASSLGGNNYGYTF
NA,TRBD1,TRBJ2-1,TRBV2,TGTGCCAGCAGTGAAGAGGACAGGAGCCGGCGAGAGAATGAGCAGTTCTTC,CASSEEDRSRRENEQFF
few,NA,TRBJ2-1,TRBV30,TGTGCCTGGAGTGCGGGCGGGGGCTTAAATGAGCAGTTCTTC,CAWSAGGGLNEQFF
NA,NA,TRBJ1-1,TRBV3-1/TRBV3-2,TGTGCCAGCAGCTCCCAGGGGAACACTGAAGCTTTCTTT,CASSSQGNTEAFF
NA,NA,TRBJ2-5,TRBV6-7,TGTGCCAGCAGTTACGGAGGAGGGCCAGAGACCCAGTACTTC,CASSYGGGPETQYF
NA,TRBD1,TRBJ1-2,TRBV19,TGTGCCAGTAAAAAACAGGGGGATTTCTATGGCTACACCTTC,CASKKQGDFYGYTF
NA,NA,TRBJ2-1,TRBV19,TGTGCCAGTAGTCGCGATGGGGCGTACAATGAGCAGTTCTTC,CASSRDGAYNEQFF
once,TRBD1,TRBJ1-4,TRBV28,TGTGCCAGCAGCTCGGGACAGGGGCCCGAAAAACTGTTTTTT,CASSSGQGPEKLFF
NA,TRBD2,TRBJ2-1,TRBV6-5,TGTGCCAGCAGTCCCGCAAGAGCGGGGGGGAATGAGCAGTTCTTC,CASSPARAGGNEQFF
NA,TRBD1,TRBJ2-2,TRBV15,TGTGCCACCAGCAGAGGGAAGGGGGCGGTAGGGACCGGGGAGCTGTTTTTT,CATSRGKGAVGTGELFF
once,NA,TRBJ2-2,TRBV10-3,TGTGCCATCAGCCGTCCAGCGAACACCGGGGAGCTGTTTTTT,CAISRPANTGELFF
NA,TRBD2,TRBJ2-3,TRBV18,TGTGCCAGCTCACGGACTAGCGGGGCGACAGATACGCAGTATTTT,CASSRTSGATDTQYF
many,NA,TRBJ1-5,TRBV30,TGTGCCTGGAGTGTCCGGGGGGCGAGCAATCAGCCCCAGCATTTT,CAWSVRGASNQPQHF
NA,NA,TRBJ1-5,TRBV19,TGTGCCAGTAGTCCCCTAGGAGATTTAAGCAATCAGCCCCAGCATTTT,CASSPLGDLSNQPQHF
once,NA,TRBJ1-5,TRBV5-1,TGCGCCAGCAGCTTAGGTGGGAGACAGCCCCAGCATTTT,CASSLGGRQPQHF
NA,TRBD1,TRBJ1-2,TRBV18,TGTGCCAGCTCTACGGGACAGGAGCTTGGCTACACCTTC,CASSTGQELGYTF
NA,TRBD2,TRBJ2-1,TRBV27,TGTGCCAGCAGACCGCGGACTAGCGGGGGGGGGTGGCGCTCCTACAATGAGCAGTTCTTC,CASRPRTSGGGWRSYNEQFF
NA,TRBD2,TRBJ2-5,TRBV11-2,TGTGCCAGCAGCCGGACTAGCGGGGGCCAAGAGACCCAGTACTTC,CASSRTSGGQETQYF
NA,NA,TRBJ2-5,TRBV7-8,TGTGCCAGCAGCTTAGCCAGGGGTGCTTTCGGGACCCAGTACTTC,CASSLARGAFGTQYF